This T cell receptor beta chain was obtained from a study of response to subunit inactivated influenza vaccine. The V end was cut by 4 bases, the J end by 4 bases, with 17 bases between. Germline lookup yields CDR1 SGHDT and CDR2 YYEEEE. This CDR3 has 15 amino acids. Using its own MiXCR run on the RT-PCR reads, TCRdb lists one record per CDR3 protein. The table records hundreds of thousands of distinct CDR3 sequences, about 25% of them present only once. This chain uses TRBV5-6 with TRBJ1-2, with D perhaps TRBD1 (6 bases). Sequencing was performed on CD4+ T cells sorted from PBMCs, taken 5 days after vaccination. The receptor was derived from a man between 50 and 59 years old who received an inactivated influenza vaccine. The CDR3 loop reads CASSQDRSWSYGYTF. The CDR3 nucleotides are TGTGCCAGCAGCCAAGACAGGTCTTGGAGCTATGGCTACACCTTC.